The present TCR beta chain was sequenced within a study of blood T cell repertoires in COVID-19. TCRdb keeps only in-frame clones here, not all; method: immunoSEQ multiplex PCR. The sample yields 250,000 to 350,000 clones, roughly 87% seen once. The CDR3 loop spans 11 amino acids. CDR1 and CDR2 (germline): MNHEY, SVGEGT. Trimming removed 5 bases at V and 6 bases at J, with 4 bases between. The chain carries TRBV6-2 or TRBV6-3 and TRBJ2-2; D not resolved. The sample taken for sequencing was PBMCs or T cells enriched from blood (not recorded which). This receptor was obtained from a woman in her forties who had recovered from COVID-19. CDR3 loop: CASSISGELFF. The CDR3 DNA sequence: TGTGCCAGCAGTATCTCCGGGGAGCTGTTTTTT.